The T cell receptor beta chain under discussion was sequenced for a study of T-cell reconstitution after alpha-beta-depleted transplantation in children. This clonotype has a handful of counts. This sample's TCRbeta library carried unique molecular identifier barcodes. TCRdb recomputed calls from the PCR reads with MiXCR, one row per CDR3 protein. The top ten clones hold 1.1% of a sample with approximately 640,000 distinct CDR3 sequences, 16% of them seen once. Trimming removed 2 bases from V and 4 bases from J; junction bases left unmatched: 10. Germline-derived CDR1 and CDR2 are SEHNR and FQNEAQ (reference sequence). The CDR3 extends over 16 amino acids.

The sequence was obtained from a human donor who donated a stem cell graft to a child with acute myeloid leukemia. The chain couples TRBV7-9 to TRBJ2-7; 8 positions agree with TRBD1. This sample comprised PBMCs from the stem cell graft donor, obtained from the stem cell graft. CDR3 nucleotide sequence: TGTGCCAGCAGCTTATTTTCCGGGACAGGCGCGTACGAGCAGTACTTC. Amino acids: CASSLFSGTGAYEQYF.